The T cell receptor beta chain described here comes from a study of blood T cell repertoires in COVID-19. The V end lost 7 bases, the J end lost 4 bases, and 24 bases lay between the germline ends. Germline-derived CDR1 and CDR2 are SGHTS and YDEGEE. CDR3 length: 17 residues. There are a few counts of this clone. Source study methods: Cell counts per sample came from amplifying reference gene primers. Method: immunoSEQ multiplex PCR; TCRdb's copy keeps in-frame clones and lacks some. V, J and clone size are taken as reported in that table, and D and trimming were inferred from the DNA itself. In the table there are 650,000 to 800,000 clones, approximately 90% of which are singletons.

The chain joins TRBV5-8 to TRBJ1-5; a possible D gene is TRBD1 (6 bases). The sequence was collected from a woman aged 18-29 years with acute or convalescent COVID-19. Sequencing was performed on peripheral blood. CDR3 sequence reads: CASGQLDILGTNQPQHF. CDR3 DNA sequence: TGTGCCAGCGGACAGCTTGATATACTTGGTACGAATCAGCCCCAGCATTTT.